The T cell receptor (beta chain) described here comes from a study of blood T cells in healthy people across ages. Study information: Roughly one uniquely barcoded beta molecule per two T cells was captured. Study-wide findings and caveats: Calculation of diversity from one million T cells yielded estimates considered to be underestimates. TCR beta diversity, measured per million T cells, fell in a roughly linear way with age.

This clonotype was counted at least ten times. Its cognate antigen is unknown. Primed by a sample-barcoded 5' primer and a J-beta primer mix, a second PCR proceeded for 7 to 11 cycles. Every cDNA molecule bore a tag from a template-switch adaptor containing 12 random nucleotides. TCRdb ran MiXCR on the 5' RACE reads and lists one entry per CDR3 protein. Here the sample spans about 580,000 distinct CDR3 sequences, more than 45% being singletons. The CDR3 length is 14 residues. From germline, CDR1 is SNHLY and CDR2 FYNNEI. V was pared by 3 bases and J by 3 bases, with 11 bases between. The TCR comes from an elderly man in good health. J is TRBJ2-5 and V is TRBV2, with D uncertain. Sequencing input: blood. CDR3 in amino acids: CASSDTSLEETQYF. The CDR3, as DNA: TGTGCCAGCAGTGATACAAGTCTGGAAGAGACCCAGTACTTC.